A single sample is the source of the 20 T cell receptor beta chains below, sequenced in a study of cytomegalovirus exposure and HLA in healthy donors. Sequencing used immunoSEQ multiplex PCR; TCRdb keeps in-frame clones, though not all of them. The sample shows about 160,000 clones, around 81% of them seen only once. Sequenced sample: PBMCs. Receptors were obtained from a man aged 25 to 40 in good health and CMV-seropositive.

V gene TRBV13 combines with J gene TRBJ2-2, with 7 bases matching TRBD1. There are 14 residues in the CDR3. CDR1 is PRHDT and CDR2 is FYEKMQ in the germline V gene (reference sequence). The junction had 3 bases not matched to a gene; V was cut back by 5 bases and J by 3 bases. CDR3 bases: TGTGCCAGCAGCACCGACAGGGACACCGGGGAGCTGTTTTTT. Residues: CASSTDRDTGELFF.

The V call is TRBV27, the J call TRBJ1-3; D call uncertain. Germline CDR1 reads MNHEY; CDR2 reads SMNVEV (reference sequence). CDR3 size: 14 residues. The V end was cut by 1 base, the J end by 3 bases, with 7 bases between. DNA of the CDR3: TGTGCCAGCAGTTTATACGGGGTTGGAAACACCATATATTTT. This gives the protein CASSLYGVGNTIYF.

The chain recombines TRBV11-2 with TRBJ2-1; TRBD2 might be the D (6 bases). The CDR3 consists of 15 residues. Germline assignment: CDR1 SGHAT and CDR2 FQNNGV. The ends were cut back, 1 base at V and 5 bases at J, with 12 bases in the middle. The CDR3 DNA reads TGTGCCAGCAGCTTAGTTACTAGCCCCCACAATGAGCAGTTCTTC. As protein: CASSLVTSPHNEQFF.

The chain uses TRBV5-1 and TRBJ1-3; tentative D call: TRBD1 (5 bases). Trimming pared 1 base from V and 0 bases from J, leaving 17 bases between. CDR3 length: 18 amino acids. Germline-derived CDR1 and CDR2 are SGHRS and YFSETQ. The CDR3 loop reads CASSLLSGLSSSGNTIYF. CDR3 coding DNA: TGCGCCAGCAGCTTGCTTTCGGGACTCAGCAGCTCTGGAAACACCATATATTTT.

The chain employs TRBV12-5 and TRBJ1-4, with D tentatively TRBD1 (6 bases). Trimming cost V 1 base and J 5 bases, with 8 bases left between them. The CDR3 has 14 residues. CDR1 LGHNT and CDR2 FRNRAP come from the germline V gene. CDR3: CASGLGTENEKLFF. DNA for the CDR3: TGTGCTAGTGGTTTGGGGACAGAAAATGAAAAACTGTTTTTT.

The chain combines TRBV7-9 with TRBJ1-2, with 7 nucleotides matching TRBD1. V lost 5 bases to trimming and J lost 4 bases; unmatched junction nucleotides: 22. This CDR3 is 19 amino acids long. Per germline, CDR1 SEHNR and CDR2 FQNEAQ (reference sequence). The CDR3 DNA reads TGTGCCAGCAGCGTGACCCTGGGGACAGCCAATACTAACCCCTATGGCTACACCTTC. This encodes CASSVTLGTANTNPYGYTF.

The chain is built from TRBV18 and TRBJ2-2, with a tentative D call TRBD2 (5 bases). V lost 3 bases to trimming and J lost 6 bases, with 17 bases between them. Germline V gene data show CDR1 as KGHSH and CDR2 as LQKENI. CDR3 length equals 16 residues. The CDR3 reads CASSPQTAGSAGELFF. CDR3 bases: TGTGCCAGCTCACCCCAAACCGCGGGCTCGGCCGGGGAGCTGTTTTTT.

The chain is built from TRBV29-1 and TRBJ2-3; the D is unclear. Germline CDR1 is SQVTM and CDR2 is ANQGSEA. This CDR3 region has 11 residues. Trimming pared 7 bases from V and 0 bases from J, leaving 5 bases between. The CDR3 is CSATSTDTQYF. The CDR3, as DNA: TGCAGCGCTACTAGCACAGATACGCAGTATTTT.

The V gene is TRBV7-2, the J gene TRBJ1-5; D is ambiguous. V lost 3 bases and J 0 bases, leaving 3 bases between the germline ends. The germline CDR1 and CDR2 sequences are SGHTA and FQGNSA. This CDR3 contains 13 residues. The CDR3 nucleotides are TGTGCCAGCAGCTTTATTAGCAATCAGCCCCAGCATTTT. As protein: CASSFISNQPQHF.

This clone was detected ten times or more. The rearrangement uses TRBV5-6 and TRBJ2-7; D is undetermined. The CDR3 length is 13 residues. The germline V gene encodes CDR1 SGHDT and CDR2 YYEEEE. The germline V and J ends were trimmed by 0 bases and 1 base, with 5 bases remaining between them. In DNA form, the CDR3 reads TGTGCCAGCAGCTTGGCCAGGTCCTACGAGCAGTACTTC. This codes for CASSLARSYEQYF. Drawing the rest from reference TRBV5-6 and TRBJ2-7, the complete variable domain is DAGVTQSPTHLIKTRGQQVTLRCSPKSGHDTVSWYQQALGQGPQFIFQYYEEEERQRGNFPDRFSGHQFPNYSSELNVNALLLGDSALYLCASSLARSYEQYFGPGTRLTVT.

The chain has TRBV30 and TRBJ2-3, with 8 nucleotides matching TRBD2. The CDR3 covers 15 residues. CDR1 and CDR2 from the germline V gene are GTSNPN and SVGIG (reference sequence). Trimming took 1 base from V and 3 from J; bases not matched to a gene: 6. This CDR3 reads CAWSARRGGTDTQYF. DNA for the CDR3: TGTGCCTGGAGTGCGCGACGGGGGGGGACAGATACGCAGTATTTT.

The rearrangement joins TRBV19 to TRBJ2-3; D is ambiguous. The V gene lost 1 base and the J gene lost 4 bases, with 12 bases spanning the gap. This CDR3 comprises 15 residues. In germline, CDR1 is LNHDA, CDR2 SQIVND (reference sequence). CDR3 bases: TGTGCCAGTAGTATAGTGGGCAGTACGGCAGATACGCAGTATTTT. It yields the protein CASSIVGSTADTQYF.

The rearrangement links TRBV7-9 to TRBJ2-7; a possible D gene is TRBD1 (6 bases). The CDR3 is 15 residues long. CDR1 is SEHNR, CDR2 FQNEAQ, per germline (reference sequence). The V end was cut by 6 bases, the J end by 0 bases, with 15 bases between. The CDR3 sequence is CASSTDRSFSYEQYF. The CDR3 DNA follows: TGTGCCAGCAGTACAGACAGGTCGTTCTCCTACGAGCAGTACTTC.

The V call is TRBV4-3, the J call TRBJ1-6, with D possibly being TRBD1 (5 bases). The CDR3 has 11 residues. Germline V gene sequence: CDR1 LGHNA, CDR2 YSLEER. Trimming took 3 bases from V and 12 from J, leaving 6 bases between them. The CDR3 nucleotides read TGCGCCAGCAGCCACGGGGGACCCCTCCACTTT. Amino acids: CASSHGGPLHF.

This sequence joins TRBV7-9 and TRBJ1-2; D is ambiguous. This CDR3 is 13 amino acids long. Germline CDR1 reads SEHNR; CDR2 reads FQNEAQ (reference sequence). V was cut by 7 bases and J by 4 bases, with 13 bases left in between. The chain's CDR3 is CASNQEGSYGYTF. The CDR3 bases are TGTGCCAGCAACCAGGAGGGAAGCTATGGCTACACCTTC.

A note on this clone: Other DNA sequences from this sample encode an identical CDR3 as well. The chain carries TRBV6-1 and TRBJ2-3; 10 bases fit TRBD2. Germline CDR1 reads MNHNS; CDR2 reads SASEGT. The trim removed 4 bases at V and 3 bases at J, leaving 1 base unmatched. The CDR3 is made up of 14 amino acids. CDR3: CASSVAGGTDTQYF. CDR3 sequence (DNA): TGTGCCAGCAGTGTAGCGGGGGGTACAGATACGCAGTATTTT.

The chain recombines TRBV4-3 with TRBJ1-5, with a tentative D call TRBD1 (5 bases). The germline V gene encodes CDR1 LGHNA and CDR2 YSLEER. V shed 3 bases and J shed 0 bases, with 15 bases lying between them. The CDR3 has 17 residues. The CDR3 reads CASSQEWQGRSNQPQHF. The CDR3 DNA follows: TGCGCCAGCAGCCAGGAATGGCAGGGCCGTAGCAATCAGCCCCAGCATTTT.

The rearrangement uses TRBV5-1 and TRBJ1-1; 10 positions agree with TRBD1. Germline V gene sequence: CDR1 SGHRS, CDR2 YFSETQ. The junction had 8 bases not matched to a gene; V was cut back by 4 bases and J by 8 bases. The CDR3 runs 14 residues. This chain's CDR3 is CASSIGQGGAEAFF. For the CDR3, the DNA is TGCGCCAGCAGCATAGGACAGGGGGGGGCCGAAGCTTTCTTT.

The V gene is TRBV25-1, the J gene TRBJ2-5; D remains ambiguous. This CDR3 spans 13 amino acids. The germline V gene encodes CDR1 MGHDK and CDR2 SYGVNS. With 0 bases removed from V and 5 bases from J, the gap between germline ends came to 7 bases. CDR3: CASSEYSPETQYF. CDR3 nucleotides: TGTGCCAGCAGTGAATATAGTCCTGAGACCCAGTACTTC.

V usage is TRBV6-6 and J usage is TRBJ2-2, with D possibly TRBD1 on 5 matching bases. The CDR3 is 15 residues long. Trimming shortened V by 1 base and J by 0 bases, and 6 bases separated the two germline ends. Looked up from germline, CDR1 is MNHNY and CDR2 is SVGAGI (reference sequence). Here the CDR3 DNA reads TGTGCCAGCAGTTACTTGACAGCGAACACCGGGGAGCTGTTTTTT. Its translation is CASSYLTANTGELFF.